Following are 21 T cell receptor beta chains from one sample sequenced in a study of T cells in Graves' hyperthyroidism and ophthalmopathy. Amplification of TCR beta CDR3 regions was performed using RNA transcripts as template. The study used the HTBI primer set for a first-round RT-PCR of the TCR CDR3. MiXCR was run by TCRdb on the multiplex PCR reads, yielding one entry per CDR3 protein. The data hold under 350,000 distinct CDR3 sequences, with less than 30% observed a single time. Material for sequencing was blood. Source of these receptors: a man aged 35-49 years with Graves' hyperthyroidism that later progressed to Graves' ophthalmopathy.

This clonotype was seen ten or more times. This chain connects TRBV18 to TRBJ2-7, with D possibly being TRBD1 or TRBD2 (5 bases each). There are 14 residues in the CDR3. Trimming removed 3 bases at V and 3 bases at J, with 12 bases between. Germline V lookup: CDR1 KGHSH, CDR2 LQKENI. CDR3 nucleotides: TGTGCCAGCTCACCCGGGACGGAAGTCTACGAGCAGTACTTC. Amino acids: CASSPGTEVYEQYF.

This clonotype was observed a single time. V and J are TRBV6-1 and TRBJ2-2; 7 nucleotides align to TRBD1. V lost 6 bases, J lost 5 bases, and 12 bases stayed unmatched. CDR1 MNHNS and CDR2 SASEGT come from the germline V gene. The CDR3 covers 16 residues. As DNA, the CDR3 is TGTGCCAGCAGGACCATAGACAGGGTGAAGACCGGGGAGCTGTTTTTT. Amino acid sequence: CASRTIDRVKTGELFF.

The table lists this clonotype with many counts. The chain has TRBV9 and TRBJ2-2, with D perhaps TRBD2 (5 bases). Germline-derived CDR1 and CDR2 are SGDLS and YYNGEE. The CDR3 has 14 amino acids. V dropped 3 bases and J dropped 6 bases, with 12 bases sitting between them. CDR3 loop: CASSGERTSGELFF. Written as DNA, the CDR3 is TGTGCCAGCAGCGGCGAGAGGACTTCCGGGGAGCTGTTTTTT. Using reference TRBV9 and TRBJ2-2 for the parts outside the CDR3, the full variable domain is DSGVTQTPKHLITATGQRVTLRCSPRSGDLSVYWYQQSLDQGLQFLIQYYNGEERAKGNILERFSAQQFPDLHSELNLSSLELGDSALYFCASSGERTSGELFFGEGSRLTVL.

This clonotype was observed many times. The J gene is TRBJ2-5, the V gene TRBV7-9; a weak D match, TRBD1 (5 bases). The CDR3 loop spans 15 amino acids. V lost 5 bases to trimming and J lost 3 bases, with 16 bases between them. CDR1 and CDR2 (germline): SEHNR, FQNEAQ (reference sequence). CDR3 sequence: CASSPHPDRKETQYF. The CDR3, as DNA: TGTGCCAGCAGCCCACACCCCGACAGAAAAGAGACCCAGTACTTC.

This clonotype was found a few times. This rearrangement joins TRBV5-1 to TRBJ2-7; unclear D gene. The CDR3 contains 15 residues. Germline V lookup: CDR1 SGHRS, CDR2 YFSETQ. Trimming left V 4 bases short and J 2 bases short, with 16 bases between. CDR3 coding DNA: TGCGCCAGCAGCCCCTTGGAAGTACCGCCCTACGAGCAGTACTTC. It yields the protein CASSPLEVPPYEQYF.

There are many counts of this clonotype. This sequence joins TRBV12-3 or TRBV12-4 and TRBJ2-2, with TRBD1 matching over 12 bases. J lost 6 bases, V lost 4 bases, and 9 bases had no gene match. The CDR3 is made up of 17 amino acids. The CDR3 sequence is CASSSPGTGGNAGELFF. The CDR3, as DNA: TGTGCCAGCAGTTCCCCAGGGACAGGGGGCAACGCCGGGGAGCTGTTTTTT.

A word on this clonotype: This could be a read error, since a much larger clone is one nucleotide away. This chain connects TRBV29-1 to TRBJ1-2; the D gene is possibly TRBD1 (5 bases). Deletions cut 5 bases from V and 2 bases from J, with 9 bases between. CDR3 length equals 12 residues. Germline assignment: CDR1 SQVTM and CDR2 ANQGSEA. CDR3 coding DNA: TGCAGCGTTAGGTCAGGGAACTATGGCTACACCTTC. It yields the protein CSVRSGNYGYTF.

This clonotype was counted at least ten times. J is TRBJ2-7 and V is TRBV11-3, with D perhaps TRBD1 (8 bases). The V end lost 7 bases, the J end lost 7 bases, and 14 bases lay between the germline ends. The germline gives CDR1 SGHNT, CDR2 YENEEA. The CDR3 runs 12 residues. As DNA, the CDR3 is TGTGCCAGCAACGAACAGGGGGGGGAGCAGTACTTC. It encodes CASNEQGGEQYF.

This clonotype has at least ten counts. The chain couples TRBV2 to TRBJ2-2; 10 bases match TRBD2. This CDR3 has 18 residues. In germline, CDR1 is SNHLY, CDR2 FYNNEI. Losses at the gene ends were 3 bases for V and 6 bases for J; bases not matched to a gene: 13. CDR3 amino acids: CASSERPSGSNLAGELFF. The CDR3 nucleotides read TGTGCCAGCAGTGAGCGTCCTAGCGGGAGTAACTTGGCCGGGGAGCTGTTTTTT.

In this sample, this clonotype turned up many times. The V and J genes are TRBV12-3 or TRBV12-4 and TRBJ1-2; D gene ambiguous. V lost 0 bases to trimming and J lost 2 bases, with 4 bases between them. CDR3 length equals 13 residues. The CDR3 protein is CASSLAGNYGYTF. The DNA of the CDR3 is TGTGCCAGCAGTTTAGCCGGAAACTATGGCTACACCTTC.

This clonotype came up many times. The CDR3 sequence is CASSGGGMAGELFF. CDR3 bases: TGTGCCAGCAGTGGGGGGGGCATGGCCGGGGAGCTGTTTTTT. The rearrangement links TRBV2 to TRBJ2-2; a weak D match, TRBD2 (7 bases). Trimming pared 4 bases from V and 6 bases from J, leaving 12 bases between. This CDR3 is 14 amino acids long. Per the germline V gene, CDR1 is SNHLY and CDR2 is FYNNEI.

This clonotype was recorded many times. The V gene is TRBV11-1, the J gene TRBJ2-5; TRBD2 aligns across 11 bases. The CDR3 has 18 residues. The germline V gene has CDR1 SGHAT and CDR2 FQDESV (reference sequence). J was trimmed by 5 bases and V by 5 bases; bases with no gene match: 16. The CDR3 loop is CASSPTRPSSGRQETQYF. CDR3 nucleotides: TGTGCCAGCAGCCCCACAAGGCCCTCTAGCGGGAGGCAGGAGACCCAGTACTTC.

This clonotype was seen at least ten times. The chain uses TRBV6-5 and TRBJ1-2, with D perhaps TRBD1 (6 bases). Germline CDR1 and CDR2: MNHEY and SVGAGI. V was trimmed by 0 bases and J by 5 bases, leaving 16 bases between them. This CDR3 is built from 16 residues. The CDR3 DNA reads TGTGCCAGCAGTTACTCACAGGGCAGGGCACTTTATGGCTACACCTTC. Its translation: CASSYSQGRALYGYTF.

CDR3 coding DNA: TGTGCCAGCAGTTTAATGGCGGGGGACTTTGCCGAGCAGTACTTC. This gives the protein CASSLMAGDFAEQYF. V and J are TRBV28 and TRBJ2-7; 7 nucleotides align to TRBD2. CDR3 length equals 15 residues. The trim removed 2 bases at V and 6 bases at J, leaving 10 bases unmatched. Germline V gives CDR1 MDHEN, CDR2 SYDVKM.

This clonotype was recorded at least ten times. V gene TRBV28 combines with J gene TRBJ1-5, with D unclear. This CDR3 region has 13 residues. CDR1 is MDHEN, CDR2 SYDVKM, per germline. V lost 3 bases and J 4 bases, leaving 7 bases between the germline ends. CDR3 DNA sequence: TGTGCCAGCAGTTTGTACCTAAATCAGCCCCAGCATTTT. This sequence encodes CASSLYLNQPQHF.

This clonotype was picked up many times. V and J are TRBV6-1 and TRBJ1-1; tentative D call: TRBD1 (6 bases). Germline CDR1 and CDR2: MNHNS and SASEGT. Trimming stripped 11 bases from V and 0 bases from J, with 10 bases between. The CDR3 is 12 amino acids. CDR3 sequence (DNA): TGTGCCGGAACAGGGATGAACACTGAAGCTTTCTTT. Its translation: CAGTGMNTEAFF.

In this sample, this clonotype turned up many times. A much larger clone lies one base from this, so it may be a read error. The rearrangement joins TRBV6-1 to TRBJ2-5; D ambiguous. Trimming took 7 bases from V and 3 from J, leaving 9 bases between them. The CDR3 length is 12 residues. Germline lookup yields CDR1 MNHNS and CDR2 SASEGT. CDR3 in DNA: TGTGCCAGCAAGAGTGTTGAAGAGACCCAGTACTTC. Translated: CASKSVEETQYF.

Ten or more counts support this clonotype. This sequence joins TRBV11-2 and TRBJ2-5; D is perhaps TRBD2 (6 bases). The CDR3 is 13 amino acids. Germline lookup yields CDR1 SGHAT and CDR2 FQNNGV. V gave up 2 bases and J gave up 3 bases, with 7 bases separating them. The CDR3 coding sequence is TGTGCCAGCAGCTTACGACTAGAAGAGACCCAGTACTTC. Protein product: CASSLRLEETQYF.

There are many counts of this clonotype. The V call is TRBV6-1, the J call TRBJ1-1; D possibly corresponds to TRBD1 (5 bases). Trimming took 6 bases from V and 5 from J, leaving 16 bases between them. Germline V gene lookup returns CDR1 MNHNS and CDR2 SASEGT. This CDR3 spans 14 amino acids. CDR3 sequence reads: CASSPAQGGTEAFF. As DNA, the CDR3 is TGTGCCAGCAGCCCCGCGCAGGGTGGGACTGAAGCTTTCTTT.

Ten or more counts support this clonotype. The chain carries TRBV20-1 and TRBJ1-1, with D tentatively TRBD1 (6 bases). CDR1 and CDR2 from the germline V gene are DFQATT and SNEGSKA (reference sequence). This CDR3 has 13 amino acids. V was trimmed by 5 bases and J by 0 bases, leaving 10 bases between them. CDR3 sequence: CSAGGQLNTEAFF. For the CDR3, the DNA is TGCAGTGCTGGCGGACAGTTGAACACTGAAGCTTTCTTT.

This clonotype was recorded many times. The rearrangement joins TRBV6-5 to TRBJ1-1, with 8 bases aligning to TRBD1. Trimming removed 2 bases from V and 7 bases from J; junction bases left unmatched: 3. Germline CDR1 MNHEY, CDR2 SVGAGI. The CDR3 sequence is 13 residues long. The CDR3 DNA reads TGTGCCAGCAGTTACAACGACAGGGGTGAAGCTTTCTTT. It specifies CASSYNDRGEAFF.